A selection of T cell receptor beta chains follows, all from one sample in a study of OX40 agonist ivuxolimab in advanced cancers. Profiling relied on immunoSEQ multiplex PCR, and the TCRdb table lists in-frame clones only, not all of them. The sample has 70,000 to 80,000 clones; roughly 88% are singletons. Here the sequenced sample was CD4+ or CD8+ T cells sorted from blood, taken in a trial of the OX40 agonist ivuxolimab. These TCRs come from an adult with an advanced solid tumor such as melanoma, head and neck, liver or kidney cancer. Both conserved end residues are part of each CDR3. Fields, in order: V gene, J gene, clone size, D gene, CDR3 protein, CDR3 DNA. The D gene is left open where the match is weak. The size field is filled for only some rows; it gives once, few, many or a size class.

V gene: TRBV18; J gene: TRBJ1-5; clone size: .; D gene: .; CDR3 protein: CASSPTDGSNQPQHF; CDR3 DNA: TGTGCCAGCTCACCCACCGACGGGAGCAATCAGCCCCAGCATTTT
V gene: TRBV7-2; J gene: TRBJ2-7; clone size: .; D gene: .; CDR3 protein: CASSLGGEGNHEQYF; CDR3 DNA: TGTGCCAGCAGCTTAGGGGGCGAGGGAAACCACGAGCAGTACTTC
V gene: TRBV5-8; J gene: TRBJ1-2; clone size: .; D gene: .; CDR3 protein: CASILMAGGGGYTF; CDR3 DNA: TGTGCCAGCATCCTTATGGCCGGGGGGGGCGGCTACACCTTC
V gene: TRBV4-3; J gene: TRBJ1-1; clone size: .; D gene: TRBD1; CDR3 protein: CASSQDPPDRGQRAHTEAFF; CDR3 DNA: TGCGCCAGCAGCCAAGATCCCCCCGACAGGGGGCAAAGGGCCCACACTGAAGCTTTCTTT
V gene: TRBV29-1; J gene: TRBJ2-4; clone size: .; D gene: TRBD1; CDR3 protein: CSVSPGQGAFRGF; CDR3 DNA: TGCAGCGTGTCACCGGGACAGGGCGCCTTTAGGGGGTTC
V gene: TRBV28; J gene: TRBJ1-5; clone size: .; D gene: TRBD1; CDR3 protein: CASSSKPYRQGVRSNQPQHF; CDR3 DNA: TGTGCCAGCAGTTCTAAACCCTATAGACAGGGAGTGCGCAGCAATCAGCCCCAGCATTTT
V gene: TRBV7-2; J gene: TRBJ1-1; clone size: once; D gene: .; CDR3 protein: CASSPPPRTEAFF; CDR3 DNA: TGTGCCAGCAGCCCCCCCCCGCGCACTGAAGCTTTCTTT
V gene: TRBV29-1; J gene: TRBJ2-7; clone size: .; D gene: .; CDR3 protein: CSVDRETGEQYF; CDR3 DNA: TGCAGCGTTGATAGGGAAACAGGCGAGCAGTACTTC
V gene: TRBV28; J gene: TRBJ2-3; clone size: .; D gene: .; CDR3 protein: CASNRMGAGTDTQYF; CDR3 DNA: TGTGCCAGCAACAGGATGGGAGCGGGCACAGATACGCAGTATTTT
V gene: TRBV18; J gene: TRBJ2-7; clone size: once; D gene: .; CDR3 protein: CASSSLQGPSYEQYF; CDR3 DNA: TGTGCCAGCTCATCCCTGCAGGGCCCTTCCTACGAGCAGTACTTC
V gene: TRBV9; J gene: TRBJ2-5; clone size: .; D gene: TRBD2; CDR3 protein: CASSIRPSGGKETQYF; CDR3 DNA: TGTGCCAGCAGCATAAGGCCTAGCGGGGGTAAAGAGACCCAGTACTTC
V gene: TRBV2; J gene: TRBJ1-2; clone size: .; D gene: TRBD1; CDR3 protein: CASGGTGNYGYTF; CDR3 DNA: TGTGCCAGCGGGGGGACAGGGAACTATGGCTACACCTTC
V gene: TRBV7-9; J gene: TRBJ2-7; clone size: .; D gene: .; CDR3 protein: CASSLWTGLGRSEQYF; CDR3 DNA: TGTGCCAGCAGCCTATGGACGGGCCTAGGACGGTCCGAGCAGTACTTC
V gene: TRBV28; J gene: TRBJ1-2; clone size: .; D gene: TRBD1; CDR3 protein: CASSRSTGTGFYGYTF; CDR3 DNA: TGTGCCAGCAGTCGGTCTACCGGGACAGGGTTCTATGGCTACACCTTC
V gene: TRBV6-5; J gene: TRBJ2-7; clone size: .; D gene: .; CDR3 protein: CASSSPPYEQYF; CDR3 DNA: TGTGCCAGCAGTTCCCCTCCATACGAGCAGTACTTC
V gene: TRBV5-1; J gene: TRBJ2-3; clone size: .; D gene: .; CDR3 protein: CASSLDGNTQYF; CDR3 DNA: TGCGCCAGCAGCCTGGATGGAAATACGCAGTATTTT
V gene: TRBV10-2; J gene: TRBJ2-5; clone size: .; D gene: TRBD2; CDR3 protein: CASSPTSGGAETQYF; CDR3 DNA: TGCGCCAGCAGTCCAACTAGCGGGGGGGCTGAGACCCAGTACTTC
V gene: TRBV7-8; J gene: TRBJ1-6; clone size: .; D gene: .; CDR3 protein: CASSLDLLSNSPLHF; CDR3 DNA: TGTGCCAGCAGCTTAGATTTGCTCAGCAATTCACCCCTCCACTTT